This is a list of T cell receptor beta chains from one sample in a study of blood T cell repertoires in COVID-19. Sequencing was performed with immunoSEQ multiplex PCR; in TCRdb, only in-frame clones are kept and a portion is missing. Of around 140,000 clones listed, around 90% were seen once; the top ten hold approximately 4%. The specimen was PBMCs or T cells enriched from blood (not recorded which). The receptors originated from a woman aged 40 to 49 who had been exposed to COVID-19. Each CDR3 is given with its conserved first and last residue. Fields, in order: V gene, J gene, D gene, clone size, CDR3 length, CDR3 DNA, CDR3 protein. The D gene is left open where the match is weak. Not all rows give a size; the values are once, few, many and, for expanded clones, a class.

V gene: TRBV7-2; J gene: TRBJ1-4; D gene: TRBD1; clone size: few; CDR3 length: 16; CDR3 DNA: TGTGCCAGCAGCTGGGGGACAGGGGCGACTAATGAAAAACTGTTTTTT; CDR3 protein: CASSWGTGATNEKLFF
V gene: TRBV19; J gene: TRBJ2-4; D gene: TRBD1; clone size: -; CDR3 length: 13; CDR3 DNA: TGTGCCAGTAGCAGGACAGGGGAAAACATTCAGTACTTC; CDR3 protein: CASSRTGENIQYF
V gene: TRBV7-6; J gene: TRBJ2-2; D gene: TRBD2; clone size: -; CDR3 length: 15; CDR3 DNA: TGTGCCAGCGGACTCTCCGGGGGGATCACCGGGGAGCTGTTTTTT; CDR3 protein: CASGLSGGITGELFF
V gene: TRBV14; J gene: TRBJ2-3; D gene: TRBD2; clone size: -; CDR3 length: 15; CDR3 DNA: TGTGCCAGCAGGTTAGCGGGAGTTGGCACAGATACGCAGTATTTT; CDR3 protein: CASRLAGVGTDTQYF
V gene: TRBV6-6; J gene: TRBJ1-5; D gene: TRBD1; clone size: -; CDR3 length: 16; CDR3 DNA: TGTGCCAGCAGGTCTGGGACAGGGGGAAACAATCAGCCCCAGCATTTT; CDR3 protein: CASRSGTGGNNQPQHF
V gene: TRBV11-2; J gene: TRBJ2-7; D gene: TRBD2; clone size: few; CDR3 length: 15; CDR3 DNA: TGTGCCAGCAGTAGGACTAGCCAATCCTCCTACGAGCAGTACTTC; CDR3 protein: CASSRTSQSSYEQYF
V gene: TRBV4-1; J gene: TRBJ2-1; D gene: TRBD1; clone size: -; CDR3 length: 13; CDR3 DNA: TGCGCCAGCAGCCACCAACAGGGGTATGAGCAGTTCTTC; CDR3 protein: CASSHQQGYEQFF
V gene: TRBV2; J gene: TRBJ2-7; D gene: -; clone size: -; CDR3 length: 12; CDR3 DNA: TGTGCCAGCAGACCAACTAGCTACGAGCAGTACTTC; CDR3 protein: CASRPTSYEQYF
V gene: TRBV7-9; J gene: TRBJ1-2; D gene: -; clone size: few; CDR3 length: 13; CDR3 DNA: TGTGCCAGCAGCACGGGTCCTGACTATGGCTACACCTTC; CDR3 protein: CASSTGPDYGYTF
V gene: TRBV15; J gene: TRBJ2-7; D gene: TRBD2; clone size: -; CDR3 length: 15; CDR3 DNA: TGTGCCACCAGAAACGGACTAGCGGGACTCGACGAGCAGTACTTC; CDR3 protein: CATRNGLAGLDEQYF
V gene: TRBV5-4; J gene: TRBJ2-1; D gene: -; clone size: -; CDR3 length: 12; CDR3 DNA: TGTGCCAGCAGCTTGCGTAGCGTTGAGCAGTTCTTC; CDR3 protein: CASSLRSVEQFF
V gene: TRBV7-2; J gene: TRBJ2-3; D gene: TRBD2; clone size: -; CDR3 length: 16; CDR3 DNA: TGTGCCAGCAGCCCGGGGAGGGTAGCGGGAGCTGATACGCAGTATTTT; CDR3 protein: CASSPGRVAGADTQYF
V gene: TRBV3-1/TRBV3-2; J gene: TRBJ2-2; D gene: TRBD1; clone size: -; CDR3 length: 16; CDR3 DNA: TGTGCCAGCAACAACCTCGACAGGGGTAACACCGGGGAGCTGTTTTTT; CDR3 protein: CASNNLDRGNTGELFF
V gene: TRBV10-1; J gene: TRBJ2-7; D gene: TRBD2; clone size: -; CDR3 length: 15; CDR3 DNA: TGCGCCAGCAGTGAGGGGGGTACAGCGGGGCGCGAGCAGTACTTC; CDR3 protein: CASSEGGTAGREQYF
V gene: TRBV6-5; J gene: TRBJ1-2; D gene: TRBD1; clone size: once; CDR3 length: 16; CDR3 DNA: TGTGCCAGCAGTTATTACGAGGGGGCGGCTCACTATGGCTACACCTTC; CDR3 protein: CASSYYEGAAHYGYTF
V gene: TRBV5-5; J gene: TRBJ2-1; D gene: TRBD2; clone size: -; CDR3 length: 15; CDR3 DNA: TGTGCCAGCAGCTTGGTTGGCGGGGGTTACAATGAGCAGTTCTTC; CDR3 protein: CASSLVGGGYNEQFF
V gene: TRBV12-5; J gene: TRBJ1-2; D gene: TRBD1; clone size: -; CDR3 length: 13; CDR3 DNA: TGTGCTAGTGGTCGGACAGGGCCAGACCGCTACACCTTC; CDR3 protein: CASGRTGPDRYTF
V gene: TRBV3-1/TRBV3-2; J gene: TRBJ1-1; D gene: TRBD1; clone size: -; CDR3 length: 14; CDR3 DNA: TGTGCCAGCCACCGGGAGGGGGCGAACACTGAAGCTTTCTTT; CDR3 protein: CASHREGANTEAFF
V gene: TRBV19; J gene: TRBJ1-2; D gene: -; clone size: -; CDR3 length: 12; CDR3 DNA: TGTGCCAGTAGTTCCGGGACTTATGGCTACACCTTC; CDR3 protein: CASSSGTYGYTF
V gene: TRBV5-1; J gene: TRBJ1-6; D gene: -; clone size: -; CDR3 length: 15; CDR3 DNA: TGCGCCAGCAGCAGGGCGGGGACGGAAAATTCACCCCTCCACTTT; CDR3 protein: CASSRAGTENSPLHF
V gene: TRBV11-2; J gene: TRBJ1-1; D gene: -; clone size: few; CDR3 length: 14; CDR3 DNA: TGTGCCAGCCAGTTATCAGGGGCGAACACTGAAGCTTTCTTT; CDR3 protein: CASQLSGANTEAFF
V gene: TRBV7-9; J gene: TRBJ2-1; D gene: TRBD1; clone size: -; CDR3 length: 15; CDR3 DNA: TGTGCCAGCAGCCGGGACAGGGAGCTTTACAATGAGCAGTTCTTC; CDR3 protein: CASSRDRELYNEQFF
V gene: TRBV28; J gene: TRBJ1-4; D gene: TRBD1; clone size: once; CDR3 length: 13; CDR3 DNA: TGTGCCAGCATCGCAGGGGGTGGCGAAAAACTGTTTTTT; CDR3 protein: CASIAGGGEKLFF
V gene: TRBV6-2/TRBV6-3; J gene: TRBJ2-7; D gene: TRBD2; clone size: -; CDR3 length: 13; CDR3 DNA: TGTGCCAGCAGTAAAAGCGGGATCTACGAGCAGTACTTC; CDR3 protein: CASSKSGIYEQYF
V gene: TRBV20-1; J gene: TRBJ2-1; D gene: TRBD2; clone size: -; CDR3 length: 17; CDR3 DNA: TGCAGTGCTAGTGGTCTAGCGGGTACCATCTCCTACAATGAGCAGTTCTTC; CDR3 protein: CSASGLAGTISYNEQFF
V gene: TRBV6-2/TRBV6-3; J gene: TRBJ2-1; D gene: TRBD2; clone size: -; CDR3 length: 16; CDR3 DNA: TGTGCCAGCAGTACGAGACTAGCTAGGTCCTACAATGAGCAGTTCTTC; CDR3 protein: CASSTRLARSYNEQFF
V gene: TRBV20-1; J gene: TRBJ1-2; D gene: -; clone size: -; CDR3 length: 8; CDR3 DNA: TGCAGAGACGGGGGCTACACCTTC; CDR3 protein: CRDGGYTF
V gene: TRBV4-1; J gene: TRBJ1-2; D gene: -; clone size: -; CDR3 length: 13; CDR3 DNA: TGCGCCAGCAGCCAAGGGGGCACCTATGGCTACACCTTC; CDR3 protein: CASSQGGTYGYTF
V gene: TRBV28; J gene: TRBJ1-6; D gene: -; clone size: -; CDR3 length: 12; CDR3 DNA: TGTGCCAGCCAGGGAGGGAATTCACCCCTCCACTTT; CDR3 protein: CASQGGNSPLHF
V gene: TRBV29-1; J gene: TRBJ2-7; D gene: -; clone size: -; CDR3 length: 11; CDR3 DNA: TGCAGCGTTGAAAACAACTACGAGCAGTACTTC; CDR3 protein: CSVENNYEQYF
V gene: TRBV11-2; J gene: TRBJ1-6; D gene: -; clone size: -; CDR3 length: 15; CDR3 DNA: TGTGCCAGCAGCTTAACGTCACTCTATAATTCACCCCTCCACTTT; CDR3 protein: CASSLTSLYNSPLHF
V gene: TRBV19; J gene: TRBJ1-4; D gene: -; clone size: -; CDR3 length: 14; CDR3 DNA: TGTGCCAGTACCCCCAGAACAGGGCATGAAAAACTGTTTTTT; CDR3 protein: CASTPRTGHEKLFF
V gene: TRBV2; J gene: TRBJ2-7; D gene: -; clone size: -; CDR3 length: 13; CDR3 DNA: TGTGCCAGCAGTGAACAGGCTCAGTACGAGCAGTACTTC; CDR3 protein: CASSEQAQYEQYF
V gene: TRBV12-3/TRBV12-4; J gene: TRBJ1-5; D gene: -; clone size: -; CDR3 length: 13; CDR3 DNA: TGTGCCAGCAGTTTAGTCACTAATCAGCCCCAGCATTTT; CDR3 protein: CASSLVTNQPQHF
V gene: TRBV7-9; J gene: TRBJ2-6; D gene: -; clone size: -; CDR3 length: 16; CDR3 DNA: TGTGCCAGCAGCCTATTGGTGAGCTCTGGGGCCAACGTCCTGACTTTC; CDR3 protein: CASSLLVSSGANVLTF
V gene: TRBV19; J gene: TRBJ1-1; D gene: -; clone size: -; CDR3 length: 12; CDR3 DNA: TGTGCCTCGGGGGGACTGAACACTGAAGCTTTCTTT; CDR3 protein: CASGGLNTEAFF
V gene: TRBV9; J gene: TRBJ2-7; D gene: TRBD2; clone size: few; CDR3 length: 16; CDR3 DNA: TGTGCCAGCAGCGTAGATTCTAGCGGGGGGGCCTACGAGCAGTACTTC; CDR3 protein: CASSVDSSGGAYEQYF
V gene: TRBV7-2; J gene: TRBJ1-2; D gene: TRBD1; clone size: -; CDR3 length: 16; CDR3 DNA: TGTGCCAGCAGCTTAGAGTTGGGACAGGGGGTGTATGGCTACACCTTC; CDR3 protein: CASSLELGQGVYGYTF
V gene: TRBV11-3; J gene: TRBJ2-1; D gene: TRBD2; clone size: -; CDR3 length: 15; CDR3 DNA: TGTGCCAGCAGCTTAGCGGGACTAAGGGGAGGTGAGCAGTTCTTC; CDR3 protein: CASSLAGLRGGEQFF
V gene: TRBV6-2/TRBV6-3; J gene: TRBJ1-1; D gene: -; clone size: -; CDR3 length: 14; CDR3 DNA: TGTGCCAGCAGTTATAGGGGTCCCGACACTGAAGCTTTCTTT; CDR3 protein: CASSYRGPDTEAFF
V gene: TRBV7-9; J gene: TRBJ2-5; D gene: -; clone size: -; CDR3 length: 13; CDR3 DNA: TGTGCCAGCAGGCGACGGGACTCCGAGACCCAGTACTTC; CDR3 protein: CASRRRDSETQYF
V gene: TRBV9; J gene: TRBJ1-5; D gene: -; clone size: -; CDR3 length: 13; CDR3 DNA: TGTGCCAGCAGCGTGGCCTGGAATCAGCCCCAGCATTTT; CDR3 protein: CASSVAWNQPQHF